The rows below give T cell receptor beta chains drawn from one sample of a study of post-analysis software for immune sequencing data. TCRdb independently ran MiXCR on the PCR reads; one entry per CDR3 protein. The sample consists of 350,000 to 500,000 distinct CDR3 sequences, roughly 40% of them appearing once. The sample taken for sequencing was blood. Source of these receptors: a girl under 10 years old with multiple sclerosis. CDR3s include the opening cysteine and the closing phenylalanine or tryptophan. D genes are given only for firm matches. The listing skips clone size in some rows; elsewhere it reads once, few, many or a size class.

d_call j_call v_call clone_size cdr3_nt cdr3_aa
TRBD1 TRBJ2-6 TRBV4-1 once TGCGCCAGCAGCCCACCACCTGACAGGGCTTTTACTTCTGGGGCCAACGTCCTGACTTTC CASSPPPDRAFTSGANVLTF
TRBD2 TRBJ2-7 TRBV5-1 few TGCGCCAGCAGCTTTATCCTAGCGGGAGACCCCCAGTACTTC CASSFILAGDPQYF
- TRBJ1-2 TRBV12-3/TRBV12-4 - TGTGCCAGCAGTTTAGAAGGGGGAAACTATGGCTACACCTTC CASSLEGGNYGYTF
- TRBJ2-7 TRBV20-1 - TGCAGTGCTAGGGGGACTCCGAAACCATACGAGCAGTACTTC CSARGTPKPYEQYF
- TRBJ2-1 TRBV9 - TGTGCCAGCAGCCCTAGCTACAATCCGGGACTCACGGATGAGCAGTTCTTC CASSPSYNPGLTDEQFF
- TRBJ1-5 TRBV15 few TGTGCCACCAGCGATGGTAGGAGGTCCGGCAATCAGCCCCAGCATTTT CATSDGRRSGNQPQHF
TRBD2 TRBJ2-3 TRBV4-2 - TGTGCCAGCAGCCCAGAGGGACTAGCGGGAACAGATACGCAGTATTTT CASSPEGLAGTDTQYF
TRBD2 TRBJ2-7 TRBV2 - TGTGCCAGCAGTGAAGTTGAGAGCGGGGGCTACGAGCAGTACTTC CASSEVESGGYEQYF
- TRBJ2-1 TRBV9 - TGTGCCAGCAGCCCGTGGGGTAATGGGGTTAGATACAATGAGCAGTTCTTC CASSPWGNGVRYNEQFF
TRBD2 TRBJ2-1 TRBV24-1 few TGTGCCACCAGTGAGCCTACCTCCGGGACTAGTTATCGGAATGAGCAGTTCTTC CATSEPTSGTSYRNEQFF
TRBD1 TRBJ2-7 TRBV5-1 few TGCGCCAGCAGCTTGGGACAGGGGAATCCCTCCTACGAGCAGTACTTC CASSLGQGNPSYEQYF
- TRBJ2-1 TRBV7-6 few TGTGCCAGCAGCTTAGCCAGCAATGAGCAGTTCTTC CASSLASNEQFF
- TRBJ2-5 TRBV12-3/TRBV12-4 - TGTGCCAGCAGTTTGAGTTCAATTGGGACCCAGTACTTC CASSLSSIGTQYF
- TRBJ1-5 TRBV20-1 - TGCAGTGCTAGAGATCTTTTCCCGGGGGGGGGCAATCAGCCCCAGCATTTT CSARDLFPGGGNQPQHF
- TRBJ2-7 TRBV5-1 - TGCGCCAGCAGCTGGAGGAACAGGGACTACGAGCAGTACTTC CASSWRNRDYEQYF
TRBD2 TRBJ2-7 TRBV27 - TGTGCCAGCAGTGTTCAGGCTAGCGGGGACGAGCAGTACTTC CASSVQASGDEQYF
- TRBJ2-7 TRBV5-1 - TGCGCCAGCAGCTTGACAGGGTTAGGTGTTTTGGGAAGCTACGAGCAGTACTTC CASSLTGLGVLGSYEQYF
TRBD1 TRBJ2-5 TRBV24-1 - TGTGCCACCAGTGACCGGACAGGGGGCTGGACCCAGTACTTC CATSDRTGGWTQYF
TRBD2 TRBJ2-7 TRBV9 few TGTGCCAGCAGCGTAGGACTAGCGGGAAGGAACGAGCAGTACTTC CASSVGLAGRNEQYF
TRBD1 TRBJ1-1 TRBV20-1 - TGCAGTGCTAGATCCTTAAAGGGACAGCTTGAAGCTTTCTTT CSARSLKGQLEAFF
- TRBJ2-3 TRBV29-1 few TGCAGCGCCAAAGGACAGACCACAGATACGCAGTATTTT CSAKGQTTDTQYF
- TRBJ2-2 TRBV6-5 - TGTGCCAGCAGTTTATCCTCAGCGGCCGGGGAGCTGTTTTTT CASSLSSAAGELFF
- TRBJ2-5 TRBV20-1 few TGCAGTGCCGGGACGGACCCTCGGGAGACCCAGTACTTC CSAGTDPRETQYF
- TRBJ2-5 TRBV6-6 few TGTGCCACCCGACAAGAGACCCAGTACTTC CATRQETQYF
- TRBJ2-3 TRBV7-2 - TGTGCCAGCAGCCTAAGGATACAGGGCCCCACAGATACGCAGTATTTT CASSLRIQGPTDTQYF
TRBD2 TRBJ2-3 TRBV12-3/TRBV12-4 - TGTGCCAGCAGCGAGATTCTAGCGGGAGGAGTAACAGATACGCAGTATTTT CASSEILAGGVTDTQYF
- TRBJ1-4 TRBV12-3/TRBV12-4 - TGTGCCAGCAGGGGTGACAGTACTTGGGATGAAAAACTGTTTTTT CASRGDSTWDEKLFF
TRBD1 TRBJ2-1 TRBV12-3/TRBV12-4 - TGTGCCAGCAGTCGGGACAGGTACTCCTACAATGAGCAGTTCTTC CASSRDRYSYNEQFF
TRBD1 TRBJ1-1 TRBV6-6 few TGTGCCAGCAGTGGAAGGACAGGGCGTAACACTGAAGCTTTCTTT CASSGRTGRNTEAFF
- TRBJ1-1 TRBV6-5 - TGTGCCAGCAGAACCCAATTCTACCGCCCTGAAGCTTTCTTT CASRTQFYRPEAFF
TRBD1 TRBJ2-7 TRBV27 few TGTGCCAGCAGTTTATCGGTACCGGGACAGGGGGCATACGAGCAGTACTTC CASSLSVPGQGAYEQYF
- TRBJ1-1 TRBV5-6 few TGTGCCAGCAGCTGGGGCACTGAAGCTTTCTTT CASSWGTEAFF
- TRBJ2-7 TRBV10-1 - TGCGCCAGCAGTGATGGGGGAGACGAGCAGTACTTC CASSDGGDEQYF
TRBD1 TRBJ2-7 TRBV7-8 few TGTGCCAGCAGCGCAACCCGGGACAGGGGGTTCAACGAGCAGTACTTC CASSATRDRGFNEQYF
- TRBJ2-1 TRBV10-3 - TGTGCCATCACCGGATCATTGGGGCGGGACTCCTACAATGAGCAGTTCTTC CAITGSLGRDSYNEQFF
- TRBJ2-7 TRBV10-2 many TGCGCCAGCAAACAAGGGGCCGAGCAGTACTTC CASKQGAEQYF
- TRBJ1-1 TRBV6-6 - TGTGCCAGCAGTTTCATTTGGGGAGTTTCGACTGAAGCTTTCTTT CASSFIWGVSTEAFF
- TRBJ1-2 TRBV10-3 - TGTGCCATCAGTGCAGGGCCTAACTATGGCTACACCTTC CAISAGPNYGYTF
- TRBJ1-4 TRBV10-3 - TGTGCCATCAGTGACAGGGAGGGTGAAAAACTGTTTTTT CAISDREGEKLFF
TRBD2 TRBJ2-1 TRBV12-3/TRBV12-4 - TGTGCCAGCAGCTATGGACTAGCGGGATTGGATGGTGAGCAGTTCTTC CASSYGLAGLDGEQFF
TRBD1 TRBJ2-1 TRBV28 - TGTGCCAGCACCCAGTCGACAGGGGGAGGGAATGAGCAGTTCTTC CASTQSTGGGNEQFF
- TRBJ2-1 TRBV3-1 few TGTGCCAGCAGCCAGACTCCAGTCGGGTACAATGAGCAGTTCTTC CASSQTPVGYNEQFF
TRBD2 TRBJ2-1 TRBV20-1 - TGCAGTGCTTCGACCCCTAGCGGGGGATACAATGAGCAGTTCTTC CSASTPSGGYNEQFF
- TRBJ2-5 TRBV6-5 few TGTGCCAGCAATCCCGGGGCTGGCCCACAAGAGACCCAGTACTTC CASNPGAGPQETQYF
TRBD1 TRBJ1-4 TRBV5-5 - TGTGCCAGCAGCGACAATCCGGGACAGGGGAATGAAAAACTGTTTTTT CASSDNPGQGNEKLFF
TRBD2 TRBJ2-1 TRBV24-1 few TGTGCCACCAGTGACTCCAGGACTAGCGGGGGCTATTTTAATGAGCAGTTCTTC CATSDSRTSGGYFNEQFF
TRBD1 TRBJ1-1 TRBV10-3 - TGTGCCATCAGTGAGTCTGGCAGGGGGCGGGTGGACACTGAAGCTTTCTTT CAISESGRGRVDTEAFF
- TRBJ2-1 TRBV12-3/TRBV12-4 - TGTGCCAGCAGTATCAACCTGGACTTAGTCTACAATGAGCAGTTCTTC CASSINLDLVYNEQFF
- TRBJ1-5 TRBV10-3 few TGTGCCATCAGTTCCCTCGGGCAGCCCCAGCATTTT CAISSLGQPQHF
- TRBJ1-2 TRBV4-1 few TGCGCCAGCAGCCAAGCTCTCCCCTCGAGGGGCTACACCTTC CASSQALPSRGYTF
- TRBJ2-7 TRBV7-9 - TGTGCCAGCAGCTTATACCGGTTTCCCTACGAGCAGTACTTC CASSLYRFPYEQYF
- TRBJ1-1 TRBV5-1 once TGCGCCAGCAGCTCCCTGGACGGGAACACTGAAGCTTTCTTT CASSSLDGNTEAFF
- TRBJ1-2 TRBV12-3/TRBV12-4 few TGTGCCAGCAGTTGGTTAGGGGGTGATGGCTACACCTTC CASSWLGGDGYTF
- TRBJ1-2 TRBV5-1 - TGCGCCAGCAGCCGTCAACCGGGACAAGACAACTATGGCTACACCTTC CASSRQPGQDNYGYTF